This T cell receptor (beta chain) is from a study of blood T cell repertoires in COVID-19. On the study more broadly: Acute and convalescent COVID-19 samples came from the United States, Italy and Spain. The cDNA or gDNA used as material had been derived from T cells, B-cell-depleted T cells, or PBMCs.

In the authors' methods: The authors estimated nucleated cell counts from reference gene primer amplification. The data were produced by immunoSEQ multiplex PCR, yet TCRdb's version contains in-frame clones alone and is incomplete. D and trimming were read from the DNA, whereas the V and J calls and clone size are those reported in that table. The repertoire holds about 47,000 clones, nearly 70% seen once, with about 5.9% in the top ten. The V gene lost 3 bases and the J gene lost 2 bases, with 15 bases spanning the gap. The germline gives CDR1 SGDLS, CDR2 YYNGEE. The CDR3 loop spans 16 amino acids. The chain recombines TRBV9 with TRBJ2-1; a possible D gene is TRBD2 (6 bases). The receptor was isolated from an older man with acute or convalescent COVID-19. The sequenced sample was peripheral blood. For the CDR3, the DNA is TGTGCCAGCAGCGCCCTCCTGGCGGGGACCTACAATGAGCAGTTCTTC. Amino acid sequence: CASSALLAGTYNEQFF.